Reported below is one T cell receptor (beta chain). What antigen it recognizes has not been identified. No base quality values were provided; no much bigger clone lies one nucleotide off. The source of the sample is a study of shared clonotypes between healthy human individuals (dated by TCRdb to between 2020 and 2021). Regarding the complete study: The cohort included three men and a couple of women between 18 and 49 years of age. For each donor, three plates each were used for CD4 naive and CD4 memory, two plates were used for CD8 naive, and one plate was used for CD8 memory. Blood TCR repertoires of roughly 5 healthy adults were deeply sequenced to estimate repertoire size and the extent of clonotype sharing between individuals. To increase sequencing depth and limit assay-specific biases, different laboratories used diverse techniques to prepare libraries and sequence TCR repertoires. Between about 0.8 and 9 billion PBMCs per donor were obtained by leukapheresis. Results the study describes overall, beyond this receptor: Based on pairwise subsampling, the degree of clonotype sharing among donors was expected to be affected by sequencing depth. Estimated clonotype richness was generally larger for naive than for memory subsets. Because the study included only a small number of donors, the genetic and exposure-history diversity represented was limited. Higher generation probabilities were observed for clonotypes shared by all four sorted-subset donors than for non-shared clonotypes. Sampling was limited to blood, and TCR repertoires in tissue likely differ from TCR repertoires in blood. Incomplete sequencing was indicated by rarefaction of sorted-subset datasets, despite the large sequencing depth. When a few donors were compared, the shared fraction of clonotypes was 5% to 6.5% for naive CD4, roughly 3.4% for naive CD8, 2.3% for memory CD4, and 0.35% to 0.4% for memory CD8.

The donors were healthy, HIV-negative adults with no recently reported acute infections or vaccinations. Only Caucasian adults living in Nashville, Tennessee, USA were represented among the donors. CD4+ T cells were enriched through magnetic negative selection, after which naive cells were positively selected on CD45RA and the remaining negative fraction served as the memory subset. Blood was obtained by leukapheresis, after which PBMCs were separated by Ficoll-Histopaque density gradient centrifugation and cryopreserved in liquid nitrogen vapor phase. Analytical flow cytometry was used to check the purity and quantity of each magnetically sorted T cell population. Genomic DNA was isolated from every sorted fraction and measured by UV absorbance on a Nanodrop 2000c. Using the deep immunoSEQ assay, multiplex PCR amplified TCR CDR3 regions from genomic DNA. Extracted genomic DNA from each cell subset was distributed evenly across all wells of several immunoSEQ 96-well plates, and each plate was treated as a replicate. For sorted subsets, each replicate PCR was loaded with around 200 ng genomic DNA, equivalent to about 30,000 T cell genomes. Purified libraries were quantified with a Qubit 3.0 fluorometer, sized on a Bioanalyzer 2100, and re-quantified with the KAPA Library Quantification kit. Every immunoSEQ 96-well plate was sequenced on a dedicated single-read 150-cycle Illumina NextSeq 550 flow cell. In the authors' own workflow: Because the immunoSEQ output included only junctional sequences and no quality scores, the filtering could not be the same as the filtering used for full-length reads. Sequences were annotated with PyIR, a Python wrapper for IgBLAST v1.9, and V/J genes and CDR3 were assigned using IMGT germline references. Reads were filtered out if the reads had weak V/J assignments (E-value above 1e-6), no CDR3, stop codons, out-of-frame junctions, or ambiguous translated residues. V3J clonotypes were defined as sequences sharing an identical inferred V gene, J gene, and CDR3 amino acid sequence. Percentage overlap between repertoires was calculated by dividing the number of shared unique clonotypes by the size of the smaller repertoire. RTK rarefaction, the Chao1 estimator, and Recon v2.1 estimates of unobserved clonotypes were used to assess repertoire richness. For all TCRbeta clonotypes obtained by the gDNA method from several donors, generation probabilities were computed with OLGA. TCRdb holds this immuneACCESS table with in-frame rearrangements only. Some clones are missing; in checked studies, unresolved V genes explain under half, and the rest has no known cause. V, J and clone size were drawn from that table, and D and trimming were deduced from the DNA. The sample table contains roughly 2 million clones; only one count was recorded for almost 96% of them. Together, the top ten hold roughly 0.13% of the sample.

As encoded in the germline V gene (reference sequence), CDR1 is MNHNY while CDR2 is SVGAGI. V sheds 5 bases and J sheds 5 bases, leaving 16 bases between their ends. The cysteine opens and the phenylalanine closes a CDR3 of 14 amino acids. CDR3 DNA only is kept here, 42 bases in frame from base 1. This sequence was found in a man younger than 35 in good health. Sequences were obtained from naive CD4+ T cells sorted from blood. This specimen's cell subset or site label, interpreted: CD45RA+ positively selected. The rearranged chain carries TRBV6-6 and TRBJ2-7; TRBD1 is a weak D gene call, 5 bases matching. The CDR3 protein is CASSQGGSSHEQYF. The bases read TGTGCCAGCAGTCAGGGCGGATCTTCCCACGAGCAGTACTTC.